The 28 T cell receptor beta chains below all came from one sample that was sequenced in a study of PD-L1 blockade in urothelial cancer (dated by TCRdb to the late 2010s). Libraries were constructed by the immunoSEQ multiplex PCR assay. Imported from immuneACCESS, the table was reduced by TCRdb to in-frame sequences with V and J called. These copies leave out some clones; in studies compared against another copy, an unresolved V gene accounts for under half, and the cause of the remainder is not known. This sample holds some 84,000 clones; around 90% were observed only once. Around 5% of the sample rests with the top ten. This material consisted of PBMCs, taken around atezolizumab (anti-PD-L1) treatment. The receptors stem from a woman in her 70s with urothelial cancer.

The chain recombines TRBV2 with TRBJ1-2, with a possible D match to TRBD1 (6 bases). The CDR3 sequence is 15 residues long. Per germline, CDR1 SNHLY and CDR2 FYNNEI. Trimming removed 5 bases from V and 4 bases from J, with 17 bases in between. The CDR3: CASSPPGESFYGYTF. CDR3 coding DNA: TGTGCCAGCAGTCCCCCAGGGGAGTCGTTCTATGGCTACACCTTC.

The chain couples TRBV13 to TRBJ1-6; D is perhaps TRBD1 (5 bases). CDR3 length: 17 amino acids. The germline gives CDR1 PRHDT, CDR2 FYEKMQ (reference sequence). Trimming removed 7 bases at V and 0 bases at J, with 16 bases between. The CDR3 sequence is CASTEAGGYSYNSPLHF. CDR3 coding DNA: TGTGCCAGCACCGAAGCCGGGGGGTACTCCTATAATTCACCCCTCCACTTT.

The genes are TRBV7-8 and TRBJ2-7, with 8 bases lining up with TRBD1. This CDR3 is 14 amino acids long. CDR1 SGHVS and CDR2 FQNEAQ come from the germline V gene. V was pared by 6 bases and J by 3 bases, with 7 bases of the junction left unmatched. The CDR3 bases are TGTGCCAGCAGGCTCAGACAGGGGAACTACGAGCAGTACTTC. Its protein is CASRLRQGNYEQYF.

The chain carries TRBV19 and TRBJ2-6; perhaps TRBD1 as D (6 bases). The ends were cut back, 7 bases at V and 1 base at J, with 14 bases in the middle. The CDR3 is 16 residues long. The germline V gene encodes CDR1 LNHDA and CDR2 SQIVND (reference sequence). CDR3 amino acids: CASTYREYSGANVLTF. The CDR3 DNA reads TGTGCCAGTACGTACAGGGAGTATTCTGGGGCCAACGTCCTGACTTTC. Drawing the rest from reference TRBV19 and TRBJ2-6, the complete variable domain is DGGITQSPKYLFRKEGQNVTLSCEQNLNHDAMYWYRQDPGQGLRLIYYSQIVNDFQKGDIAEGYSVSREKKESFPLTVTSAQKNPTAFYLCASTYREYSGANVLTFGAGSRLTVL.

This clone appeared a few times. This chain uses TRBV7-9 with TRBJ1-5, with D possibly matching TRBD1 (6 bases). CDR1 and CDR2 (germline): SEHNR, FQNEAQ (reference sequence). Trimming cost V 7 bases and J 7 bases, with 20 bases left between them. The CDR3 is made up of 15 amino acids. CDR3 region: CASNLDRPSGQPQHF. DNA of the CDR3: TGTGCCAGCAACCTAGACAGGCCTTCGGGACAGCCCCAGCATTTT.

The chain is built from TRBV5-1 and TRBJ2-3, with TRBD2 matching over 10 bases. Germline values: CDR1 SGHRS, CDR2 YFSETQ. The J segment lost 7 bases and the V segment lost 2 bases, leaving 7 bases of the junction unmatched. CDR3 length equals 15 residues. CDR3 in DNA: TGCGCCAGCAGCTTCACTAGCGGGGTGCAGAATACGCAGTATTTT. It translates to CASSFTSGVQNTQYF.

The chain employs TRBV14 and TRBJ2-7; D possibly corresponds to TRBD1 (6 bases). V was cut by 4 bases and J by 0 bases, with 16 bases left in between. Germline CDR1 SGHDN, CDR2 FVKESK. The CDR3 sequence is 16 residues long. CDR3 amino acids: CASSRATGSLSYEQYF. The CDR3 bases are TGTGCCAGCAGCCGAGCGACAGGATCGCTCTCCTACGAGCAGTACTTC.

The chain combines TRBV23-1 with TRBJ1-1; D uncertain. TRBV23-1 is noted as an ORF with a role that remains uncertain. V was cut by 2 bases and J by 0 bases, with 13 bases left in between. This CDR3 contains 16 residues. Here the CDR3 DNA reads TGCGCCAGCAGTCAAACAAGACGGAGCATGAACACTGAAGCTTTCTTT. Translating it yields CASSQTRRSMNTEAFF.

The chain carries TRBV2 and TRBJ1-1, with D hard to call. Trimming took off 5 bases at V and 1 base at J, with 11 bases between the two ends. CDR1 and CDR2 from the germline V gene are SNHLY and FYNNEI. The CDR3 loop spans 14 amino acids. Written as DNA, the CDR3 is TGTGCCAGCAGTCCTCAGGTCTCGAACACTGAAGCTTTCTTT. Its protein product is CASSPQVSNTEAFF.

This chain uses TRBV25-1 with TRBJ1-3; D perhaps matches TRBD1 (5 bases). V lost 1 base to trimming and J lost 1 base, with 11 bases between them. The CDR3 is 16 residues long. Germline V gene data show CDR1 as MGHDK and CDR2 as SYGVNS. CDR3 residues: CASSEFFQGSGNTIYF. In nucleotides, the CDR3 is TGTGCCAGCAGTGAATTCTTTCAGGGATCTGGAAACACCATATATTTT.

The V and J genes are TRBV19 and TRBJ2-5, with a possible D match to TRBD2 (7 bases). The CDR3 loop spans 15 amino acids. From germline, CDR1 is LNHDA and CDR2 SQIVND (reference sequence). The ends were cut back, 1 base at V and 7 bases at J, with 16 bases in the middle. The CDR3 nucleotides read TGTGCCAGTAGTATAGGGGGGAGGGGGATAGGGACCCAGTACTTC. This encodes CASSIGGRGIGTQYF.

A few counts support this clone. The chain recombines TRBV4-3 with TRBJ2-2; maybe TRBD1 (6 bases). CDR1 LGHNA and CDR2 YSLEER come from the germline V gene. This CDR3 has 17 residues. V lost 1 base and J lost 4, with 16 bases in between. DNA for the CDR3: TGCGCCAGCAGCCAAGTGGCCGGGACATTCGGCACCGGGGAGCTGTTTTTT. It yields the protein CASSQVAGTFGTGELFF.

This clone was detected once. The chain couples TRBV6-1 to TRBJ2-5, with D maybe TRBD1 (5 bases). Germline CDR1 reads MNHNS; CDR2 reads SASEGT. The CDR3 runs 14 residues. The V and J ends lost 10 bases and 3 bases respectively, with 18 bases between them. The CDR3 protein is CATVGLAWEETQYF. The CDR3 coding sequence is TGTGCCACCGTGGGGCTGGCCTGGGAAGAGACCCAGTACTTC.

This clone was observed once. The J gene is TRBJ1-2, the V gene TRBV9; D is unclear. The germline CDR1 and CDR2 sequences are SGDLS and YYNGEE. The V and J ends lost 7 bases and 4 bases respectively, with 11 bases between them. This CDR3 has 12 amino acids. CDR3 in amino acids: CASAKGGYGYTF. In DNA, the CDR3 is TGTGCCAGCGCAAAGGGAGGCTATGGCTACACCTTC.

The chain carries TRBV4-3 and TRBJ2-3; 11 bases fit TRBD2. The CDR3 length is 17 residues. The germline gives CDR1 LGHNA, CDR2 YSLEER. The trim removed 0 bases at V and 4 bases at J, leaving 6 bases unmatched. CDR3 sequence: CASSQDLLAGGADTQYF. In nucleotides, the CDR3 is TGCGCCAGCAGCCAAGATTTGCTAGCGGGGGGAGCAGATACGCAGTATTTT.

This rearrangement joins TRBV5-1 to TRBJ2-1, with 8 bases that match TRBD2. Per germline, CDR1 SGHRS and CDR2 YFSETQ. Trimming cost V 6 bases and J 3 bases; bases outside gene matches: 5. The CDR3 extends over 14 amino acids. The CDR3 loop is CASTGGAIYNEQFF. The CDR3 DNA reads TGCGCCAGCACCGGGGGGGCAATCTACAATGAGCAGTTCTTC.

A single count supports this clone. The V and J genes are TRBV1 and TRBJ2-5; the D call TRBD2 from the table was never checked on the DNA. TRBV1 is an annotated pseudogene. The CDR3 is made up of 15 amino acids. CDR3 loop: CTSSQERSGNKTQYF. The CDR3 DNA reads as TGCACCAGCAGCCAAGAGCGTAGCGGGAATAAGACCCAGTACTTC.

The chain combines TRBV6-5 with TRBJ2-5; TRBD2 matches 8 bases. V lost 7 bases to trimming and J lost 7 bases; unmatched junction nucleotides: 11. The germline V gene has CDR1 MNHEY and CDR2 SVGAGI. This CDR3 region has 14 residues. Here the CDR3 reads CASNAQPGGVTQYF. In DNA form, the CDR3 reads TGTGCCAGCAATGCCCAGCCGGGGGGGGTGACCCAGTACTTC.

The chain employs TRBV28 and TRBJ2-5, with 9 nucleotides matching TRBD1. In germline, CDR1 is MDHEN, CDR2 SYDVKM. Trimming cost V 5 bases and J 2 bases; bases outside gene matches: 3. This CDR3 comprises 14 residues. The CDR3 is CASSEGQGQETQYF. The CDR3 coding sequence is TGTGCCAGCAGTGAGGGACAGGGACAAGAGACCCAGTACTTC.

This chain joins TRBV5-6 and TRBJ1-2; 9 bases line up with TRBD1. CDR3 size: 15 residues. The germline V gene has CDR1 SGHDT and CDR2 YYEEEE. V lost 1 base to trimming and J lost 2 bases; unmatched junction nucleotides: 3. In nucleotides, the CDR3 is TGTGCCAGCAGCTTGACAGGGGGCGGAAACTATGGCTACACCTTC. Its translation is CASSLTGGGNYGYTF.

The chain joins TRBV7-9 to TRBJ2-1, with 8 bases matching TRBD1. CDR3 size: 14 residues. Germline V gene sequence: CDR1 SEHNR, CDR2 FQNEAQ (reference sequence). After removal of 4 bases from V and 8 bases from J, the junction contained 7 bases not matched to a gene. Written as DNA, the CDR3 is TGTGCCAGCAGCTCCCGGACAGGGCGGGATGAGCAGTTCTTC. The encoded protein is CASSSRTGRDEQFF.

The chain couples TRBV7-2 to TRBJ2-3; possible D gene TRBD1, 6 bases. Trimming took 5 bases from V and 1 from J, leaving 13 bases between them. CDR3 size: 15 residues. In germline, CDR1 is SGHTA, CDR2 FQGNSA. In DNA, the CDR3 is TGTGCCAGCAGCCAGGGGTTGAGGGGCACAGATACGCAGTATTTT. Translating gives CASSQGLRGTDTQYF.

The J gene is TRBJ2-7, the V gene TRBV9; 14 nucleotides align to TRBD2. CDR1 is SGDLS, CDR2 YYNGEE, per germline. The CDR3 totals 15 residues. The V gene end was trimmed by 3 bases and the J gene end by 4 bases; junction bases not matched to a gene: 3. CDR3 residues: CASSGGLAGEYEQYF. CDR3 nucleotides: TGTGCCAGCAGCGGGGGACTAGCGGGGGAATACGAGCAGTACTTC. Together with reference TRBV9 and TRBJ2-7, the CDR3 gives the full variable domain: DSGVTQTPKHLITATGQRVTLRCSPRSGDLSVYWYQQSLDQGLQFLIQYYNGEERAKGNILERFSAQQFPDLHSELNLSSLELGDSALYFCASSGGLAGEYEQYFGPGTRLTVT.

The CDR3 nucleotides read TGTGCTAGTGGTTTGGGTCAAACAGGGAGGGTTCAAACCTACAATGAGCAGTTCTTC. It yields the protein CASGLGQTGRVQTYNEQFF. J is TRBJ2-1 and V is TRBV12-5, with D perhaps TRBD2 (7 bases). Per germline, CDR1 LGHNT and CDR2 FRNRAP. With 1 base removed from V and 2 bases from J, the gap between germline ends came to 21 bases. The CDR3 contains 19 residues. The variable domain in full, with the rest retrieved from reference TRBV12-5 and TRBJ2-1, is DARVTQTPRHKVTEMGQEVTMRCQPILGHNTVFWYRQTMMQGLELLAYFRNRAPLDDSGMPKDRFSAEMPDATLATLKIQPSEPRDSAVYFCASGLGQTGRVQTYNEQFFGPGTRLTVL.

The chain couples TRBV7-6 to TRBJ2-2; the D gene is possibly TRBD2 (6 bases). This CDR3 has 15 residues. CDR1 and CDR2 from the germline V gene are SGHVS and FNYEAQ. Trimming pared 4 bases from V and 0 bases from J, leaving 9 bases between. The CDR3 sequence: CASSSAGTNTGELFF. For the CDR3, the DNA is TGTGCCAGCAGCTCTGCGGGGACGAACACCGGGGAGCTGTTTTTT. Drawing the rest from reference TRBV7-6 and TRBJ2-2, the complete variable domain is GAGVSQSPRYKVTKRGQDVALRCDPISGHVSLYWYRQALGQGPEFLTYFNYEAQQDKSGLPNDRFSAERPEGSISTLTIQRTEQRDSAMYRCASSSAGTNTGELFFGEGSRLTVL.

The chain joins TRBV7-9 to TRBJ1-4; D not certain. This CDR3 has 14 amino acids. Germline assignment: CDR1 SEHNR and CDR2 FQNEAQ (reference sequence). The V end was cut by 5 bases, the J end by 5 bases, with 12 bases between. This CDR3 is CASSRGLGNEKLFF. The CDR3 coding sequence is TGTGCCAGCAGCCGAGGGTTGGGGAATGAAAAACTGTTTTTT.

This clone was counted only a few times. The chain joins TRBV18 to TRBJ1-5; 11 bases fit TRBD1. The CDR3 totals 14 residues. With V trimmed by 5 bases and J by 4 bases, 1 base remained unmatched. Germline V lookup: CDR1 KGHSH, CDR2 LQKENI. Here the CDR3 reads CASSGTGGNQPQHF. The CDR3 DNA follows: TGTGCCAGCTCAGGGACAGGGGGAAATCAGCCCCAGCATTTT.

This clone was seen only a few times. The rearrangement uses TRBV4-2 and TRBJ2-1, with TRBD2 matching over 11 bases. J lost 4 bases, V lost 4 bases, and 6 bases had no gene match. The V gene's germline CDR1 is LGHNA and CDR2 YNFKEQ. This CDR3 region has 16 residues. CDR3 nucleotides: TGTGCCAGCAGCCGGGTTAGCGGGGGGGATTACAATGAGCAGTTCTTC. Protein product: CASSRVSGGDYNEQFF.